The clone carrying this T cell receptor beta chain was found many times. The antigen is not known. The TCR library protocol was used to attach unique molecular identifiers. These identifiers were attached to individual cDNA molecules. MiXCR was run by TCRdb on the 5' RACE reads, yielding one entry per CDR3 protein. The repertoire holds about 26,000 distinct CDR3 sequences, with 4% to 5% as singletons. These data originate in a study of early T cells in non-severe SARS-CoV-2 infection. Study details: Sequencing of unsorted whole blood was done on bulk RNA, leaving chains unpaired. Study-wide findings and caveats: Anti-spike CD8 specificities were favored by VDJdb matching, whose results missed private and CD4 specificities.

CDR1 is SGHNT and CDR2 is YENEEA in the germline V gene. V dropped 1 base and J dropped 4 bases, with 12 bases sitting between them. There are 15 residues in the CDR3. V gene TRBV11-3 combines with J gene TRBJ2-3; perhaps D is TRBD1 or TRBD2 (7 bases each). This sequence originates from an adult who was a healthcare worker with PCR-confirmed SARS-CoV-2 infection or an uninfected control (not recorded which). Sequencing was carried out using whole blood. The CDR3 spells CASSLGAGQSDTQYF. CDR3 coding DNA: TGTGCCAGCAGCTTAGGAGCGGGACAGTCAGATACGCAGTATTTT. The whole variable domain, filled in from reference TRBV11-3 and TRBJ2-3, reads EAGVVQSPRYKIIEKKQPVAFWCNPISGHNTLYWYLQNLGQGPELLIRYENEEAVDDSQLPKDRFSAERLKGVDSTLKIQPAELGDSAVYLCASSLGAGQSDTQYFGPGTRLTVL.